This section outlines one TCR beta chain sequence together with its context. Its antigen is undetermined. This entry belongs to a study of a mutant IDH1 vaccine in newly diagnosed glioma. Study details: An approximately 62% male, around 38% female split and a mean age of about 40 years characterized treated patients. Study-wide results and limits: Vaccine-induced immune responses occurred in 80% to 95% of patients.

The time point here: baseline, week 1 (first vaccination visit). The treatment: pre-vaccination baseline after standard-of-care therapy. Sequencing was performed with immunoSEQ multiplex PCR; in TCRdb, only in-frame clones are kept and a portion is missing. The sample lists under 75,000 clones; 75% to 95% were seen once. Germline-derived CDR1 and CDR2 are LGHNA and YSLEER. Trimming left V 1 base short and J 2 bases short, with 15 bases between. This CDR3 comprises 16 residues. The rearrangement joins TRBV4-3 to TRBJ2-7; a weak D match, TRBD1 (6 bases). This TCR was recovered from a man over 45 with glioma. Sequenced here: PBMCs, sampled from a glioma patient treated with radiotherapy, temozolomide or both. CDR3 nucleotides: TGCGCCAGCAGCCAAGCCAGACAGGCCCCAACCTACGAGCAGTACTTC. It specifies CASSQARQAPTYEQYF.